These 21 T cell receptor beta chains share one sample of origin, sequenced in a study of CD8 T cells in ankylosing spondylitis (dated by TCRdb to about 2017). Library creation used 5' RACE. The sequencing machine was an Illumina HiSeq 2500. TCRdb reanalyzed the raw reads on its own, using fastp at Q25 for trimming and MiXCR for clone calling, and kept in-frame beta chains. Records with the same CDR3 protein are collapsed into one entry carrying the most frequent genes and DNA. This sample is represented by about 150,000 distinct CDR3 sequences; approximately 44% of them were singletons. The ten most abundant clones make up 12% to 15% of the sample. Sequenced material: synovial fluid, either unsorted or a sorted T cell fraction (not recorded which). The receptors shown here come from a male donor with ankylosing spondylitis.

This sequence joins TRBV7-9 and TRBJ1-1; D possibly corresponds to TRBD1 (5 bases). V lost 1 base, J lost 3 bases, and 12 bases lay in between. From germline, CDR1 is SEHNR and CDR2 FQNEAQ (reference sequence). The length of the CDR3 is 15 residues. CDR3 residues: CASSLGGSMDTEAFF. The CDR3 DNA reads TGTGCCAGCAGCTTAGGGGGCTCGATGGACACTGAAGCTTTCTTT.

The chain combines TRBV24-1 with TRBJ1-5; 7 nucleotides line up with TRBD1. Germline V gene data show CDR1 as KGHDR and CDR2 as SFDVKD. The trim removed 4 bases at V and 7 bases at J, leaving 6 bases unmatched. There are 14 residues in the CDR3. CDR3 protein: CATSDGDSYQPQHF. In DNA form, the CDR3 reads TGTGCCACCAGTGACGGGGACAGTTACCAGCCCCAGCATTTT.

V is TRBV10-3 and J is TRBJ2-2; D unclear. Trimming left V 0 bases short and J 1 base short, with 6 bases between. There are 15 residues in the CDR3. Germline V gene lookup returns CDR1 ENHRY and CDR2 SYGVKD. The CDR3 nucleotides are TGTGCCATCAGTGAGTCGGTAGGGAACACCGGGGAGCTGTTTTTT. This codes for CAISESVGNTGELFF.

This rearrangement joins TRBV11-2 to TRBJ2-7, with D possibly matching TRBD1 (6 bases). Between the trimmed V and J ends, which lost 5 bases and 6 bases, there was a span of 20 bases. Germline-derived CDR1 and CDR2 are SGHAT and FQNNGV. This CDR3 is built from 15 residues. The CDR3 loop reads CASSLGQGIVREQYF. The CDR3 nucleotides read TGTGCCAGCAGCCTGGGCCAGGGGATCGTTCGCGAGCAGTACTTC.

This clonotype showed up just a few times. The chain has TRBV9 and TRBJ2-3; D is ambiguous. The CDR3 is made up of 14 amino acids. Per germline, CDR1 SGDLS and CDR2 YYNGEE. V was trimmed by 0 bases and J by 4 bases, leaving 9 bases between them. In nucleotides, the CDR3 is TGTGCCAGCAGCGTAGAGGGTACCTCAGATACGCAGTATTTT. As protein: CASSVEGTSDTQYF.

This clonotype occurred a few times. This chain joins TRBV5-1 and TRBJ2-1; no reliable D call. The CDR3 covers 15 residues. Germline CDR1 and CDR2: SGHRS and YFSETQ. The V and J ends lost 0 bases and 2 bases respectively, with 9 bases between them. CDR3 amino acids: CASSLAWRPYNEQFF. Here the CDR3 DNA reads TGCGCCAGCAGCTTGGCCTGGCGGCCCTACAATGAGCAGTTCTTC.

V gene TRBV11-1 combines with J gene TRBJ2-5; 12 positions match TRBD1. The V and J ends lost 4 bases and 5 bases, in that order; junction bases with no gene match: 14. This CDR3 contains 18 residues. Per the germline V gene, CDR1 is SGHAT and CDR2 is FQDESV (reference sequence). The CDR3 nucleotides are TGTGCCAGCAGCTACCCAGCCGGGACAGGGGGCGGAATGGAGACCCAGTACTTC. Translation: CASSYPAGTGGGMETQYF.

By share of the sample, this clonotype is medium-sized. The V gene is TRBV20-1, the J gene TRBJ2-5; D may be TRBD1 or TRBD2 (5 bases each). Germline CDR1 is DFQATT and CDR2 is SNEGSKA (reference sequence). CDR3 length equals 11 residues. Trimming took off 6 bases at V and 5 bases at J, with 10 bases between the two ends. The CDR3, as DNA: TGCAGTGCCATATGGGGGGAGACCCAGTACTTC. Translation: CSAIWGETQYF.

The V and J genes are TRBV20-1 and TRBJ2-7, with D maybe TRBD2 (5 bases). The V gene lost 3 bases and the J gene lost 0 bases, with 21 bases spanning the gap. Germline CDR1 reads DFQATT; CDR2 reads SNEGSKA (reference sequence). The CDR3 totals 17 residues. CDR3 sequence (DNA): TGCAGTGCTAGTAGTAGCGCGCGGCTGTTTCACTCCTACGAGCAGTACTTC. Translating it yields CSASSSARLFHSYEQYF.

This clonotype was recorded a few times. The CDR3 region is CASSPTGPQYF. The CDR3, as DNA: TGTGCCAGCTCGCCCACGGGACCTCAGTACTTC. This chain links TRBV18 with TRBJ2-5; D is tentatively TRBD1 or TRBD2 (5 bases each). Germline values: CDR1 KGHSH, CDR2 LQKENI. This CDR3 has 11 amino acids. V lost 6 bases and J 11 bases, leaving 13 bases between the germline ends.

This clonotype showed up just a few times. The rearrangement joins TRBV6-5 to TRBJ2-7; the D is unclear. V was cut by 3 bases and J by 7 bases, with 13 bases left in between. The CDR3 has 13 residues. Germline assignment: CDR1 MNHEY and CDR2 SVGAGI. The CDR3 spells CASSYGFGQEQYF. DNA of the CDR3: TGTGCCAGCAGTTATGGGTTTGGTCAGGAGCAGTACTTC.

V is TRBV9 and J is TRBJ2-2, with no clear D. V was clipped by 2 bases and J by 3 bases, with 11 bases between them. The length of the CDR3 is 15 residues. Germline V CDR1 and CDR2: SGDLS, YYNGEE. The CDR3 sequence is CASSVWGLDTGELFF. The CDR3 DNA is TGTGCCAGCAGCGTTTGGGGTTTGGACACCGGGGAGCTGTTTTTT.

This clonotype was picked up a small number of times. The rearrangement joins TRBV12-3 or TRBV12-4 to TRBJ2-3; possible D gene TRBD1, 5 bases. CDR3 size: 15 residues. V lost 3 bases and J lost 2, with 12 bases in between. CDR3 region: CASSFLGAPTDTQYF. CDR3 coding DNA: TGTGCCAGCAGTTTTCTAGGGGCTCCCACAGATACGCAGTATTTT.

This rearrangement joins TRBV20-1 to TRBJ2-7; maybe TRBD1 (6 bases). Germline V CDR1 and CDR2: DFQATT, SNEGSKA (reference sequence). V lost 5 bases and J 7 bases, leaving 24 bases between the germline ends. CDR3 size: 15 residues. The CDR3 region has the DNA TGCAGTGCTGCAAACCTCAGGGGCCACTACTTGGAGCAGTACTTC. Protein sequence: CSAANLRGHYLEQYF.

The chain couples TRBV15 to TRBJ2-1; 10 bases are a match to TRBD2. Losses at the gene ends were 7 bases for V and 8 bases for J; bases not matched to a gene: 11. This CDR3 is 15 amino acids long. Looked up from germline, CDR1 is LNHNV and CDR2 is YYDKDF (reference sequence). As DNA, the CDR3 is TGTGCCACCACAAAGCGGGAGGGCCCCGTGTATGAGCAGTTCTTC. It encodes CATTKREGPVYEQFF.

This chain joins TRBV12-3 or TRBV12-4 and TRBJ2-7, with 8 bases matching TRBD2. The trim removed 7 bases at V and 2 bases at J, leaving 13 bases unmatched. This CDR3 comprises 16 residues. The CDR3: CASTEVLAERAYEQYF. The DNA for the CDR3 is TGTGCCAGCACCGAAGTACTAGCGGAGAGGGCCTACGAGCAGTACTTC.

This CDR3 is CASSYSGTGGETQYF. The CDR3 region has the DNA TGTGCCAGCAGTTATTCTGGGACAGGGGGAGAGACCCAGTACTTC. The genes are TRBV6-5 and TRBJ2-5; TRBD1 matches at 11 bases. The germline V gene encodes CDR1 MNHEY and CDR2 SVGAGI. Unmatched junction bases numbered 4, after V lost 3 bases and J lost 4 bases. The length of the CDR3 is 15 residues.

The gene calls are TRBV6-5 and TRBJ2-7; 8 nucleotides line up with TRBD2. Looked up from germline, CDR1 is MNHEY and CDR2 is SVGAGI. With V trimmed by 2 bases and J by 1 base, 13 bases remained unmatched. The CDR3 is 18 residues long. The CDR3 sequence: CASSYGDPGTRLSYEQYF. The CDR3 coding sequence is TGTGCCAGCAGTTACGGGGACCCCGGGACTAGGCTATCCTACGAGCAGTACTTC.

V gene TRBV7-9 combines with J gene TRBJ2-5, with D possibly called TRBD1 or TRBD2 (6 bases each). Germline CDR1 reads SEHNR; CDR2 reads FQNEAQ (reference sequence). The CDR3 covers 15 residues. Trimming cost V 5 bases and J 5 bases, with 18 bases left between them. Here the CDR3 reads CASSQEGVTAETQYF. In DNA, the CDR3 is TGTGCCAGCAGCCAGGAGGGGGTTACGGCGGAGACCCAGTACTTC.

The J gene is TRBJ2-2, the V gene TRBV11-1, with D possibly matching TRBD2 (6 bases). V gave up 3 bases and J gave up 4 bases, with 12 bases separating them. This CDR3 region has 15 residues. Germline lookup yields CDR1 SGHAT and CDR2 FQDESV (reference sequence). CDR3: CASSFGSRGTGELFF. The CDR3 bases are TGTGCCAGCAGCTTCGGGAGTCGGGGCACCGGGGAGCTGTTTTTT.

This clonotype has more than one count but fewer than ten. The chain has TRBV18 and TRBJ1-2; D is ambiguous. The CDR3 is 16 amino acids. V lost 3 bases and J 0 bases, leaving 14 bases between the germline ends. Per germline, CDR1 KGHSH and CDR2 LQKENI. CDR3 sequence reads: CASSPRRTVANYGYTF. The DNA of the CDR3 is TGTGCCAGCTCACCTCGGCGGACGGTTGCTAACTATGGCTACACCTTC. The whole variable domain, remainder taken from reference TRBV18 and TRBJ1-2, is NAGVMQNPRHLVRRRGQEARLRCSPMKGHSHVYWYRQLPEEGLKFMVYLQKENIIDESGMPKERFSAEFPKEGPSILRIQQVVRGDSAAYFCASSPRRTVANYGYTFGSGTRLTVV.